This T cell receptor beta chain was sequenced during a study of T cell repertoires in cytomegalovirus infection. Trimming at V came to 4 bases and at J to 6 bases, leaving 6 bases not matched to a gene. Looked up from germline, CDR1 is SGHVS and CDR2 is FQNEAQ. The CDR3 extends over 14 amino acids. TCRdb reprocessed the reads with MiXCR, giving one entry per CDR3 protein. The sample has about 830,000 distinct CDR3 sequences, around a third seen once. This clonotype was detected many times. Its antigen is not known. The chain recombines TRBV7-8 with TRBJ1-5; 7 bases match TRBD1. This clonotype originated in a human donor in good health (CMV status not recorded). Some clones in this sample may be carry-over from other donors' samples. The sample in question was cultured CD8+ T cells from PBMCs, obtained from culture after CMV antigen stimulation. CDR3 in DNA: TGTGCCAGCAGCTCAGGGGGGGTAACTCAGCCCCAGCATTTT. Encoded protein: CASSSGGVTQPQHF.